In this sample, the clone carrying this TCR beta chain turned up many times. The antigen is undetermined. This record belongs to a study of T cell repertoires in cytomegalovirus infection. Study-wide results and caveats: Clonotype analysis showed dominance of the ex vivo response by HLA-C-restricted CMV-specific TCR beta clonotypes.

From the reads, TCRdb called clonotypes with MiXCR, one entry per CDR3 protein. Of 300,000 to 450,000 distinct CDR3 sequences in the sample, roughly 20% are singletons; the top ten hold under 9%. The CDR3 length is 13 residues. Germline loops: CDR1 SGHTA, CDR2 FQGNSA. The germline V and J ends were trimmed by 4 bases and 8 bases, with 14 bases remaining between them. This rearrangement joins TRBV7-2 to TRBJ1-2, with D possibly TRBD1 on 6 matching bases. The clonotype was recovered from a human donor in good health (CMV status not recorded). Some clones in this sample may be carry-over from other donors' samples. The sequenced material came from PBMCs. CDR3 loop: CASSSTGLGGYTF. For the CDR3, the DNA is TGTGCCAGCAGCTCGACAGGTCTAGGGGGCTACACCTTC. The full variable domain, with the rest looked up from reference TRBV7-2 and TRBJ1-2, is GAGVSQSPSNKVTEKGKDVELRCDPISGHTALYWYRQSLGQGLEFLIYFQGNSAPDKSGLPSDRFSAERTGGSVSTLTIQRTQQEDSAVYLCASSSTGLGGYTFGSGTRLTVV.